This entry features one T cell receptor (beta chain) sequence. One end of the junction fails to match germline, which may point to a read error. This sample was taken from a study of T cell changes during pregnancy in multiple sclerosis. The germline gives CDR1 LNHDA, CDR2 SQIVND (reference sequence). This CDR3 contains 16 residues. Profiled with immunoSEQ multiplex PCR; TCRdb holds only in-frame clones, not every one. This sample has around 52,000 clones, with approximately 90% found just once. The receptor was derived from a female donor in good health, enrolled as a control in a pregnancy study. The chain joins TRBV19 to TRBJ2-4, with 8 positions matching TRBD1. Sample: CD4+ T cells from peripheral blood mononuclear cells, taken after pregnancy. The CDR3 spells CASSLDRGLAKNIQYF. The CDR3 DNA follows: TGTGCCAGTAGTCTAGACAGGGGCCTAGCCAAAAACATTCAGTACTTC.